One and the same sample provided the 2 T cell receptor beta chains below, sequenced in a study. TCRdb analysed the 5' RACE reads with MiXCR anew, one entry per CDR3 protein. The data contain approximately 6,000 distinct CDR3 sequences, roughly two thirds of them singletons. Sample: memory CD4+ T cells sorted from a lymph node. The sample's subset: memory CD4+ T cells, CD4+CD45RO+CD25-. These receptors were obtained from a female donor with breast cancer.

This clonotype has only a few counts. The rearrangement links TRBV29-1 to TRBJ1-1; 7 bases align to TRBD1. The CDR3 totals 13 residues. CDR1 is SQVTM and CDR2 is ANQGSEA in the germline V gene. Trimming cost V 6 bases and J 8 bases; bases outside gene matches: 12. CDR3 residues: CSVQTGAPSEAFF. CDR3 nucleotides: TGCAGCGTGCAAACAGGGGCTCCCTCGGAAGCTTTCTTT.

This clonotype is a singleton in its sample. V is TRBV20-1 and J is TRBJ2-4; D might be TRBD2 (7 bases). Trimming took 6 bases from V and 8 from J, leaving 20 bases between them. This CDR3 has 14 residues. Germline V gene data show CDR1 as DFQATT and CDR2 as SNEGSKA (reference sequence). The CDR3 DNA follows: TGCAGTGCACAAATCGGGGGGCTGATCGACATTCAGTACTTC. Its translation: CSAQIGGLIDIQYF.